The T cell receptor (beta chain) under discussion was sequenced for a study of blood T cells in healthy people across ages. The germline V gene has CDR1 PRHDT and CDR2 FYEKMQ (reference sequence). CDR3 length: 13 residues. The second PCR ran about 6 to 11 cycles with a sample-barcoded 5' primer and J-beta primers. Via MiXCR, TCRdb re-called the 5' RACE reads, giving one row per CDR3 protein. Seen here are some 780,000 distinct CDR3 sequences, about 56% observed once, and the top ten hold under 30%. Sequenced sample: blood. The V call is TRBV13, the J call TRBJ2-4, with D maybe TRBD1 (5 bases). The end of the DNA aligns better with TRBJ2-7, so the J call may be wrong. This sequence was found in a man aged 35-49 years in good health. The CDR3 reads CASSTGTPYEQYF. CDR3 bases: TGTGCCAGCAGCACAGGAACACCCTACGAGCAGTACTTC.